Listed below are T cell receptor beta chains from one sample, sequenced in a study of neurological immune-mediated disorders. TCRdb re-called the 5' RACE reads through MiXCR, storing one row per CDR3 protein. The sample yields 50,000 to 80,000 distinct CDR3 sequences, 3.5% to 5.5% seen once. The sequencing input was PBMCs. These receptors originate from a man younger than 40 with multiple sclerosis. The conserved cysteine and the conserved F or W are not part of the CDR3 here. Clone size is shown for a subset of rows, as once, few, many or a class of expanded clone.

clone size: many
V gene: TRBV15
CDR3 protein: ATSRDPSPGPQH

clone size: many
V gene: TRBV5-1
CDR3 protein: ASSSGHGNTEAF

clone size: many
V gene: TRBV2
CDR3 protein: ASNYLPRSTDTQY

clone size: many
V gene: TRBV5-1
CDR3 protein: ASSSYSEDTEAF

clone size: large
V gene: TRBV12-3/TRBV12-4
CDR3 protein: ASSYRRYSGNTIY

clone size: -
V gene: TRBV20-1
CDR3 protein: SATGLTGNEQF

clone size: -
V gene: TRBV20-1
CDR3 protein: SALGLPENIQY

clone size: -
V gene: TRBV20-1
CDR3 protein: SARVDLSSPLH

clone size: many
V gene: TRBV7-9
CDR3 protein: ASSEQQGAGDYGYT

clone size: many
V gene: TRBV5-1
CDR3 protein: ASSPPEKGNTGELF

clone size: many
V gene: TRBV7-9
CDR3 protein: ASSLGRMNTEAF